A selection of T cell receptor beta chains follows, all from one sample in a study of early T cells in non-severe SARS-CoV-2 infection. TCRdb independently ran MiXCR on the 5' RACE reads; one entry per CDR3 protein. The data hold 70,000 or so distinct CDR3 sequences, with 10% observed a single time. Sample: whole blood, taken at baseline. These receptors all stem from an adult who was a healthcare worker with PCR-confirmed SARS-CoV-2 infection or an uninfected control (not recorded which). CDR3s leave out the opening cysteine and the closing phenylalanine or tryptophan. Not every row has a clone size; where given, it reads once, few, many or a size class.

TRBV12-5	many	TRBJ2-7	ASGEIYEQY
TRBV11-2	.	TRBJ1-1	ASSFRSPRGHGTEAF
TRBV24-1	.	TRBJ2-5	ATSDRWVRPQETQY
TRBV6-6	.	TRBJ2-1	ASSYSKLSSYNEQF
TRBV7-6	many	TRBJ2-5	ASSSSGGFQETQY
TRBV11-2	.	TRBJ2-2	ASSLELAANTGELF
TRBV6-1	.	TRBJ2-2	ASRYREGRELF
TRBV7-2	.	TRBJ2-7	ASTSEERTSYEQY
TRBV7-9	many	TRBJ1-1	ASSLTQGRVEAF
TRBV6-5	.	TRBJ1-5	ASSPGRNQPQH
TRBV5-1	many	TRBJ1-4	ASSLETGDEKLF
TRBV24-1	few	TRBJ2-7	ATSDLSGEQY
TRBV6-5	.	TRBJ1-1	ASSYFGQGMTEAF
TRBV9	many	TRBJ1-4	ASSVVADTNEKLF
TRBV25-1	many	TRBJ1-1	ASSETPNTEAF
TRBV9	many	TRBJ1-2	ASSLDRGNYGYT
TRBV7-3	.	TRBJ2-5	ASSLMAGGQETQY
TRBV20-1	few	TRBJ2-5	SGTVAGGRETQY